The next 30 T cell receptor beta chains were all read from a single sample in a study of neoadjuvant anti-PD-1 for oral cavity cancer. The table came from immunoSEQ multiplex PCR; TCRdb's copy has only in-frame clones and leaves some out. The sample contains over 14,000 clones, over 65% of which appear only once. Sequencing used PBMCs, obtained before nivolumab (anti-PD-1) treatment. All receptors derive from a person between 40 and 79 years old with oral cavity squamous cell carcinoma.

The chain combines TRBV9 with TRBJ2-3, with 15 bases lining up with TRBD2. This CDR3 has 18 residues. The V segment lost 3 bases and the J segment 1 base; nucleotides outside the gene matches: 6. CDR1 and CDR2 from the germline V gene are SGDLS and YYNGEE. The CDR3 sequence is CASSARTSGGVGTDTQYF. CDR3 nucleotides: TGTGCCAGCAGCGCAAGGACTAGCGGGGGGGTCGGCACAGATACGCAGTATTTT. Based on the CDR3 plus reference TRBV9 and TRBJ2-3, the full variable domain is DSGVTQTPKHLITATGQRVTLRCSPRSGDLSVYWYQQSLDQGLQFLIQYYNGEERAKGNILERFSAQQFPDLHSELNLSSLELGDSALYFCASSARTSGGVGTDTQYFGPGTRLTVL.

This chain joins TRBV21-1 and TRBJ2-3; the D call of TRBD2 is as the table states it, not checked on the DNA. TRBV21-1 is flagged as a pseudogene. The CDR3 loop spans 19 amino acids. The CDR3 loop is CASSPRRPGLAGVTDTQYF. The CDR3 DNA reads as TGTGCCAGCAGCCCCCGACGACCGGGACTAGCGGGAGTCACAGATACGCAGTATTTT.

Comment on this clone: The same CDR3 also results from other DNA sequences found in this sample. V and J are TRBV5-6 and TRBJ1-1; D remains ambiguous. The ends were cut back, 1 base at V and 4 bases at J, with 8 bases in the middle. Germline loops: CDR1 SGHDT, CDR2 YYEEEE. CDR3 length equals 13 residues. CDR3 residues: CASSLFLGTEAFF. The CDR3 nucleotides are TGTGCCAGCAGCTTGTTCCTGGGCACTGAAGCTTTCTTT.

This clone has a handful of counts. This sequence joins TRBV19 and TRBJ1-1, with a possible D match to TRBD1 (5 bases). The ends were cut back, 1 base at V and 5 bases at J, with 14 bases in the middle. This CDR3 has 15 amino acids. CDR1 LNHDA and CDR2 SQIVND come from the germline V gene (reference sequence). The CDR3 bases are TGTGCCAGTAGTATAGCTGGAGCAGGGCAAACTGAAGCTTTCTTT. This encodes CASSIAGAGQTEAFF.

V is TRBV18 and J is TRBJ2-1; D uncertain. Germline loops: CDR1 KGHSH, CDR2 LQKENI. The CDR3 is 13 residues long. Trimming removed 0 bases at V and 6 bases at J, with 6 bases between. The CDR3 DNA reads as TGTGCCAGCTCACCACCCCAAGGCAATGAGCAGTTCTTC. Its translation is CASSPPQGNEQFF.

The chain links TRBV7-2 to TRBJ2-5; D possibly corresponds to TRBD1 (6 bases). There are 14 residues in the CDR3. Trimming removed 5 bases from V and 2 bases from J, with 12 bases in between. Germline loops: CDR1 SGHTA, CDR2 FQGNSA. The CDR3 loop reads CASSPRTAQETQYF. The CDR3 coding sequence is TGTGCCAGCAGCCCGAGGACAGCTCAAGAGACCCAGTACTTC.

The genes are TRBV4-1 and TRBJ2-6, with unresolved D. V shed 0 bases and J shed 0 bases, with 3 bases lying between them. The CDR3 is 15 amino acids. The germline V gene has CDR1 MGHRA and CDR2 YSYEKL. The CDR3 here is CASSQEPSGANVLTF. CDR3 DNA: TGCGCCAGCAGCCAAGAGCCCTCTGGGGCCAACGTCCTGACTTTC.

The chain combines TRBV25-1 with TRBJ2-1; a possible D gene is TRBD1 (6 bases). V was clipped by 0 bases and J by 2 bases, with 8 bases between them. The CDR3 consists of 15 residues. Germline V gene sequence: CDR1 MGHDK, CDR2 SYGVNS. CDR3 in amino acids: CASSEYGQTYNEQFF. CDR3 sequence (DNA): TGTGCCAGCAGTGAATACGGACAGACCTACAATGAGCAGTTCTTC.

A few counts support this clone. This chain links TRBV19 with TRBJ1-2, with D perhaps matching TRBD1 (6 bases). The CDR3 is 15 residues long. The germline V gene encodes CDR1 LNHDA and CDR2 SQIVND (reference sequence). Between the trimmed V and J ends, which lost 5 bases and 3 bases, there was a span of 16 bases. The CDR3 nucleotides are TGTGCCAGTAGTCCCCATATGGGGGCTGACTATGGCTACACCTTC. Encoded protein: CASSPHMGADYGYTF.

This clone occurred a few times. The V call is TRBV2, the J call TRBJ1-1; tentatively, D is TRBD1 (5 bases). With 0 bases removed from V and 10 bases from J, the gap between germline ends came to 15 bases. The CDR3 extends over 14 amino acids. Germline CDR1 is SNHLY and CDR2 is FYNNEI. CDR3 nucleotide sequence: TGTGCCAGCAGTGAAGCGTTGTCAGGGTATGGAGCTTTCTTT. It specifies CASSEALSGYGAFF.

The chain links TRBV27 to TRBJ1-2, with 8 bases aligning to TRBD1. The J segment lost 8 bases and the V segment lost 3 bases, leaving 8 bases of the junction unmatched. The CDR3 contains 14 residues. Germline-derived CDR1 and CDR2 are MNHEY and SMNVEV (reference sequence). CDR3 DNA: TGTGCCAGCAGTTTCCTTCGGACAGGGCTAGGCTACACCTTC. It is translated as CASSFLRTGLGYTF.

A few counts support this clone. The chain is built from TRBV4-1 and TRBJ2-5, with a tentative D call TRBD1 (5 bases). The CDR3 has 16 residues. Deletions cut 4 bases from V and 5 bases from J, with 20 bases between. Looked up from germline, CDR1 is MGHRA and CDR2 is YSYEKL. The CDR3 coding sequence is TGCGCCAGCAGCCCCCGTCAGGGATTAGGTCGGGAGACCCAGTACTTC. Translation: CASSPRQGLGRETQYF.

The chain employs TRBV19 and TRBJ1-1, with D perhaps matching TRBD1 (5 bases). Trimming removed 3 bases at V and 6 bases at J, with 17 bases between. CDR1 is LNHDA, CDR2 SQIVND, per germline (reference sequence). This CDR3 has 15 amino acids. This CDR3 is CASSIGGVSFAEAFF. In DNA form, the CDR3 reads TGTGCCAGTAGTATTGGGGGGGTGTCGTTCGCTGAAGCTTTCTTT. Full variable domain (missing parts from reference TRBV19 and TRBJ1-1): DGGITQSPKYLFRKEGQNVTLSCEQNLNHDAMYWYRQDPGQGLRLIYYSQIVNDFQKGDIAEGYSVSREKKESFPLTVTSAQKNPTAFYLCASSIGGVSFAEAFFGQGTRLTVV.

This sequence joins TRBV2 and TRBJ2-2; TRBD2 matches at 14 bases. With V trimmed by 7 bases and J by 7 bases, 5 bases remained unmatched. CDR3 length: 15 amino acids. Germline CDR1 reads SNHLY; CDR2 reads FYNNEI. This CDR3 reads CASKGLAGEDGELFF. CDR3 sequence (DNA): TGTGCCAGCAAGGGACTAGCGGGGGAGGACGGGGAGCTGTTTTTT.

The chain combines TRBV29-1 with TRBJ2-6, with no clear D. The ends were cut back, 6 bases at V and 4 bases at J, with 22 bases in the middle. Germline V CDR1 and CDR2: SQVTM, ANQGSEA. The CDR3 runs 17 residues. CDR3 DNA: TGCAGCGTACCGACGGGTCCTGAATGGCTGGGGGCCAACGTCCTGACTTTC. It translates to CSVPTGPEWLGANVLTF.

The chain combines TRBV25-1 with TRBJ2-6, with D uncertain. The CDR3 is 15 residues long. Germline-derived CDR1 and CDR2 are MGHDK and SYGVNS. V lost 5 bases and J 0 bases, leaving 8 bases between the germline ends. CDR3 bases: TGTGCCAGCAGTTTAATGAGCTCTGGGGCCAACGTCCTGACTTTC. Amino acids: CASSLMSSGANVLTF.

The chain recombines TRBV4-1 with TRBJ1-3; maybe TRBD1 (6 bases). Germline lookup yields CDR1 MGHRA and CDR2 YSYEKL. CDR3 size: 18 residues. V gave up 1 base and J gave up 0 bases, with 16 bases separating them. The CDR3 coding sequence is TGCGCCAGCAGCCAAGGGGGCAGGGGAAGGGGCTCTGGAAACACCATATATTTT. Its protein is CASSQGGRGRGSGNTIYF.

The chain has TRBV30 and TRBJ1-5; D is uncertain. CDR1 and CDR2 (germline): GTSNPN, SVGIG (reference sequence). There are 16 residues in the CDR3. The V end was cut by 0 bases, the J end by 0 bases, with 12 bases between. Here the CDR3 reads CAWSVRGDYSNQPQHF. CDR3 DNA sequence: TGTGCCTGGAGTGTTCGCGGGGATTATAGCAATCAGCCCCAGCATTTT.

V is TRBV27 and J is TRBJ1-2; 11 nucleotides line up with TRBD1. V gave up 9 bases and J gave up 8 bases; unmatched junction bases: 14. CDR3 size: 15 residues. Looked up from germline, CDR1 is MNHEY and CDR2 is SMNVEV (reference sequence). The CDR3 region has the DNA TGTGCCAGAGAGACGGACAGGGGGCGCGTTCGGGGCTACACCTTC. This sequence encodes CARETDRGRVRGYTF.

The rearrangement joins TRBV11-2 to TRBJ2-7, with a weak D call TRBD2 (6 bases). The CDR3 spans 15 residues. Per germline, CDR1 SGHAT and CDR2 FQNNGV. Trimming took off 1 base at V and 2 bases at J, with 12 bases between the two ends. The CDR3 spells CASSLAGVDTYEQYF. CDR3 in DNA: TGTGCCAGCAGCTTAGCGGGAGTGGACACCTACGAGCAGTACTTC.

J is TRBJ2-3 and V is TRBV7-9; D not resolved. CDR1 is SEHNR and CDR2 is FQNEAQ in the germline V gene (reference sequence). The V end lost 5 bases, the J end lost 8 bases, and 11 bases lay between the germline ends. The CDR3 loop spans 12 amino acids. CDR3 amino acids: CASSLPRSTQYF. Here the CDR3 DNA reads TGTGCCAGCAGCCTCCCGAGGAGTACGCAGTATTTT.

V gene TRBV14 combines with J gene TRBJ1-1; D unclear. Per germline, CDR1 SGHDN and CDR2 FVKESK. The CDR3 runs to 13 residues. Trimming pared 5 bases from V and 4 bases from J, leaving 11 bases between. CDR3 nucleotides: TGTGCCAGCAGCTTCGGCCCGGGCACTGAAGCTTTCTTT. Translation gives CASSFGPGTEAFF.

J is TRBJ2-1 and V is TRBV5-1, with D perhaps being TRBD1 or TRBD2 (5 bases each). The CDR3 contains 12 residues. The V and J ends lost 2 bases and 7 bases respectively, with 7 bases between them. Germline CDR1 is SGHRS and CDR2 is YFSETQ. CDR3 DNA: TGCGCCAGCAGCTTAGAGGGGAATGAGCAGTTCTTC. Residues: CASSLEGNEQFF.

This chain uses TRBV4-1 with TRBJ2-1; 9 bases are shared with TRBD1. This CDR3 is 15 amino acids long. Trimming removed 0 bases from V and 3 bases from J; junction bases left unmatched: 0. The V gene's germline CDR1 is MGHRA and CDR2 YSYEKL. The CDR3 sequence is CASSQEGQGYNEQFF. The CDR3 coding sequence is TGCGCCAGCAGCCAAGAGGGACAGGGCTACAATGAGCAGTTCTTC.

The chain is built from TRBV6-5 and TRBJ2-1, with 7 bases fitting TRBD2. The germline CDR1 and CDR2 sequences are MNHEY and SVGAGI. There are 14 residues in the CDR3. The V gene end was trimmed by 5 bases and the J gene end by 8 bases; junction bases not matched to a gene: 9. The CDR3 sequence is CASSALGTIDEQFF. The CDR3 DNA reads as TGTGCCAGCAGTGCCCTTGGGACTATCGATGAGCAGTTCTTC.

The rearrangement joins TRBV13 to TRBJ2-5; TRBD2 is a possible D gene (5 bases). The germline CDR1 and CDR2 sequences are PRHDT and FYEKMQ (reference sequence). Trimming took 1 base from V and 4 from J, leaving 16 bases between them. The CDR3 length is 16 residues. The CDR3, as DNA: TGTGCCAGCAGCTTAGAACGAGGGAGTCGCTCAGAGACCCAGTACTTC. Protein sequence: CASSLERGSRSETQYF.

This clone was picked up a small number of times. The genes are TRBV27 and TRBJ1-5; D gene uncertain. V was cut by 2 bases and J by 3 bases, with 8 bases left in between. This CDR3 region has 14 residues. Per germline, CDR1 MNHEY and CDR2 SMNVEV (reference sequence). The CDR3 nucleotides read TGTGCCAGCAGTTTAGAGGGTCCCAATCAGCCCCAGCATTTT. Its protein is CASSLEGPNQPQHF.

The rearrangement uses TRBV7-9 and TRBJ2-4, with TRBD2 as a possible D gene (5 bases). The germline gives CDR1 SEHNR, CDR2 FQNEAQ (reference sequence). V lost 5 bases and J lost 6, with 14 bases in between. There are 14 residues in the CDR3. The CDR3: CASSGPGGGNIQYF. The CDR3 DNA sequence: TGTGCCAGCAGCGGCCCTGGTGGAGGAAACATTCAGTACTTC. The full variable domain, rest sourced from reference TRBV7-9 and TRBJ2-4, is DTGVSQNPRHKITKRGQNVTFRCDPISEHNRLYWYRQTLGQGPEFLTYFQNEAQLEKSRLLSDRFSAERPKGSFSTLEIQRTEQGDSAMYLCASSGPGGGNIQYFGAGTRLSVL.

This clone was detected only a few times. This rearrangement joins TRBV7-9 to TRBJ1-6; D may be TRBD1 (5 bases). V gave up 4 bases and J gave up 14 bases, with 15 bases separating them. Germline CDR1 is SEHNR and CDR2 is FQNEAQ (reference sequence). CDR3 length: 13 amino acids. The CDR3 loop reads CASSSVRVPTLHF. The CDR3 bases are TGTGCCAGCAGCTCCGTCAGGGTACCAACCCTCCACTTT.

This clone was picked up one time. This chain uses TRBV5-4 with TRBJ1-2; 7 bases are a match to TRBD1. The germline CDR1 and CDR2 sequences are SGHNT and YYREEE (reference sequence). The CDR3 has 16 residues. V shed 4 bases and J 5 bases; nucleotides not matched to a gene: 14. DNA for the CDR3: TGTGCCAGCAGCGGCCCCGGGACAGCTCGGATATATGGCTACACCTTC. This translates into CASSGPGTARIYGYTF.